This TCR beta chain originates from a study of shared clonotypes between healthy human individuals (dated by TCRdb to between 2020 and 2021). Concerning the study at large: The cohort included a few men and a couple of women between 18 and 49 years of age. For each donor, CD4 naive and CD4 memory were each run on three plates, CD8 naive on two plates, and CD8 memory on one plate. Blood TCR repertoires of about 5 healthy adults were deeply sequenced to estimate repertoire size and the extent of clonotype sharing between individuals. To increase sequencing depth and limit assay-specific biases, TCR repertoire library preparation and sequencing were carried out by different laboratories using diverse techniques. Per donor, leukapheresis produced somewhere between about 0.94 and 10 billion PBMCs. Overall results and qualifications from the work: Naive subsets generally had larger estimated clonotype richness than memory subsets did. Higher generation probabilities were observed for clonotypes shared by all four sorted-subset donors than for non-shared clonotypes. Based on pairwise subsampling, the degree of clonotype sharing among donors was expected to be affected by sequencing depth. Roughly 5.2% of naive CD4, 3.5% of naive CD8, roughly 2.5% of memory CD4, and around 0.42% of memory CD8 clonotypes were shared across a few donors. The genetic and exposure-history diversity represented was limited by the small number of donors. Rarefaction of sorted-subset datasets indicated incomplete sequencing despite the large sequencing depth. Sampling was restricted to blood, and TCR repertoires in tissue are likely to differ from TCR repertoires in blood.

A remark on this clone: Its cognate antigen has yet to be identified. There are no base qualities to consult, and no much larger clone falls within one base.

Using the deep immunoSEQ assay, multiplex PCR amplified TCR CDR3 regions from genomic DNA. For each cell subset, the extracted genomic DNA was distributed evenly across all wells of several immunoSEQ 96-well plates, and each plate served as one replicate. Each replicate PCR for sorted subsets received around 210 ng genomic DNA, equal to 28,000 or so T cell genomes. Purified libraries were quantified with a Qubit 3.0 fluorometer, sized on a Bioanalyzer 2100, and re-quantified with the KAPA Library Quantification kit. A separate single-read 150-cycle Illumina NextSeq 550 flow cell was used to sequence each immunoSEQ 96-well plate. Per the source publication's procedure: Because the immunoSEQ output held only junctional sequences and lacked quality scores, the filtering could not match the filtering applied to full-length reads. Sequences were annotated with PyIR, a Python wrapper for IgBLAST v1.9, using IMGT germline references to assign V/J genes and CDR3. Reads with weak V/J assignments (E-value above 1e-6), missing CDR3, stop codons, out-of-frame junctions, or ambiguous translated residues were removed. A V3J clonotype was defined by an identical inferred V gene, J gene, and CDR3 amino acid sequence. Percentage overlap between repertoires was calculated by dividing the number of shared unique clonotypes by the size of the smaller repertoire. Repertoire richness was assessed with RTK rarefaction, the Chao1 estimator, and Recon v2.1 estimates of unobserved clonotypes. For all TCRbeta clonotypes obtained by the gDNA method from a handful of donors, generation probabilities were computed with OLGA. This is the immuneACCESS table as TCRdb keeps it, with only in-frame sequences that have V and J called. A part of the clones is gone; compared with another copy, unresolved V genes explain less than half, and the rest is unexplained. V and J calls and clone size are copied from that table; D and trimming were computed from the DNA. This sample gives roughly 650,000 clones in total; 95% to 97% of them show up just once. More than 0.085% of the sample comes from the top ten.

From the germline V gene (reference sequence), CDR1 is MNHEY and CDR2 is SMNVEV. V drops 0 bases and J drops 2 bases, leaving 14 bases in between. Its CDR3 holds 16 amino acids, cysteine through phenylalanine. Only the CDR3 part of the read is kept: 48 bases, read in frame from the first base. For the CD8 naive samples, CD45RO-negative cells were positively selected for CCR7, yielding a CD45RA+CCR7+ population from which TemRA cells were excluded. Healthy HIV-negative adults with no recently reported acute infections or vaccinations were included as donors. Only Caucasian adults living in Nashville, Tennessee, USA were represented among the donors. Blood was collected by leukapheresis, and PBMCs were isolated by Ficoll-Histopaque density gradient centrifugation and then cryopreserved in liquid nitrogen vapor phase. Purity and quantity of every magnetically sorted T cell population were checked by analytical flow cytometry. Genomic DNA was isolated from each sorted fraction and quantified by UV absorbance on a Nanodrop 2000c.

The sequence was obtained from a woman in her 30s in good health. Sample: naive CD8+ T cells sorted from blood. Taken with the paper, the label for cell subset or site translates to: CD45RA+CCR7+. In this chain, TRBV27 is recombined with TRBJ2-7, with no confident D gene call. In nucleotides, the sequence is TGTGCCAGCAGTTTATCATTAGGGCTAGTAACCTACGAGCAGTACTTC. Its amino acids are CASSLSLGLVTYEQYF.